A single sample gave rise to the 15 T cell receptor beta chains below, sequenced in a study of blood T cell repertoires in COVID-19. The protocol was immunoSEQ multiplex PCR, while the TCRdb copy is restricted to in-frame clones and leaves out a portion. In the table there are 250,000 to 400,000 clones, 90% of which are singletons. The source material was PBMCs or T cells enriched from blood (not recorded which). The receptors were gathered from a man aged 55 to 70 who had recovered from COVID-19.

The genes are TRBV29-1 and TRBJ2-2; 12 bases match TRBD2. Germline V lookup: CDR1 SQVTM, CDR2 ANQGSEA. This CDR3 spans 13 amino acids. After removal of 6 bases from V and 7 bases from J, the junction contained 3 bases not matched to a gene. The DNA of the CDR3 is TGCAGCGTGACTAGCGGGAGTGGCGGGGAGCTGTTTTTT. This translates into CSVTSGSGGELFF.

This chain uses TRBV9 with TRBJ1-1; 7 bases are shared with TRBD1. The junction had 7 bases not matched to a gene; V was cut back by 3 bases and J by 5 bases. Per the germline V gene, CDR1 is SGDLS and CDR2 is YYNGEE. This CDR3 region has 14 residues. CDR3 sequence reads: CASSAQGVGTEAFF. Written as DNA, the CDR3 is TGTGCCAGCAGCGCCCAGGGGGTGGGAACTGAAGCTTTCTTT.

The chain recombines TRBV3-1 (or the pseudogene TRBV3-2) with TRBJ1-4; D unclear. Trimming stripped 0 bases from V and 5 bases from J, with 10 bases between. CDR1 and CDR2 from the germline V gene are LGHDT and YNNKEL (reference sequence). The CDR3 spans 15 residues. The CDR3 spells CASSQDGGRNEKLFF. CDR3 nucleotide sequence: TGTGCCAGCAGCCAAGATGGAGGGAGGAATGAAAAACTGTTTTTT.

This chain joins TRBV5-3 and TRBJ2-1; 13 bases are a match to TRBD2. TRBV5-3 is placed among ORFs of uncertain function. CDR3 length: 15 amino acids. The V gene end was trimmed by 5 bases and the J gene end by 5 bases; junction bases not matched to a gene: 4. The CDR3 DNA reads TGTGCCAGAAGGTGGACTAGCGGGGGAGACAATGAGCAGTTCTTC. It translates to CARRWTSGGDNEQFF.

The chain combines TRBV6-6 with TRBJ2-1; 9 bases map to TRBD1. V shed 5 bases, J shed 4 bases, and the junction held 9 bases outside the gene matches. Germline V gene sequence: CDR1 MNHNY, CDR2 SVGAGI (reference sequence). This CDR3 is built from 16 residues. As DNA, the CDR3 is TGTGCCAGCAGTCGAGGAGGGACAGGGTCTTACAATGAGCAGTTCTTC. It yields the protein CASSRGGTGSYNEQFF.

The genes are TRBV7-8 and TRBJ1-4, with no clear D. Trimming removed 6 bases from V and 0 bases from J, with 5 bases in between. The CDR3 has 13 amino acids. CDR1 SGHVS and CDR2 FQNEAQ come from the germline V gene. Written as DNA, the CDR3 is TGTGCCAGCAGGACTGCAACTAATGAAAAACTGTTTTTT. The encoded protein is CASRTATNEKLFF.

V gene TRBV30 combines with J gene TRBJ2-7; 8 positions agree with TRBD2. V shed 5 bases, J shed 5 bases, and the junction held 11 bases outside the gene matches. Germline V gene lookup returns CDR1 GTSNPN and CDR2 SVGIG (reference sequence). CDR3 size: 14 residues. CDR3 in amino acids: CAWSRGGGTNEQYF. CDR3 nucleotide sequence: TGTGCCTGGTCCCGGGGCGGGGGGACGAACGAGCAGTACTTC.

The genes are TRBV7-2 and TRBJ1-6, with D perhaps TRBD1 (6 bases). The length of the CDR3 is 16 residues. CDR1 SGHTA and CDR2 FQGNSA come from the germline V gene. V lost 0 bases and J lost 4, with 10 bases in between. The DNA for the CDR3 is TGTGCCAGCAGCTTAGCGACAGGCTTGTATAATTCACCCCTCCACTTT. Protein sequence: CASSLATGLYNSPLHF.

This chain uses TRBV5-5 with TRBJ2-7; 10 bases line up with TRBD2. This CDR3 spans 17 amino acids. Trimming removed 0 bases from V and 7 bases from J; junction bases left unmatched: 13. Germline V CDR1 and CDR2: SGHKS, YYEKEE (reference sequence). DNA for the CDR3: TGTGCCAGCAGCTTGGCGCATCCTACAACTAGCGGGGAAGAGCAGTACTTC. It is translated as CASSLAHPTTSGEEQYF.

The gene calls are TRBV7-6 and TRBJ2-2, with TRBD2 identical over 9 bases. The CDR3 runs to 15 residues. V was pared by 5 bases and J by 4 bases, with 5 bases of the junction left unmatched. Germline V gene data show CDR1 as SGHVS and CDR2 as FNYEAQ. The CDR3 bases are TGTGCCAGCAGCCCGGTACTAGCGGGCACCGGGGAGCTGTTTTTT. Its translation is CASSPVLAGTGELFF. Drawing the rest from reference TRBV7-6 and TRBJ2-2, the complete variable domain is GAGVSQSPRYKVTKRGQDVALRCDPISGHVSLYWYRQALGQGPEFLTYFNYEAQQDKSGLPNDRFSAERPEGSISTLTIQRTEQRDSAMYRCASSPVLAGTGELFFGEGSRLTVL.

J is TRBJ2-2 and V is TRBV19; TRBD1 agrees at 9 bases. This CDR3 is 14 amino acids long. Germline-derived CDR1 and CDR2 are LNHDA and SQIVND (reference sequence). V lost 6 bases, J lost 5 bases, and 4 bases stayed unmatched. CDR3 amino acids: CASRNRGRTGELFF. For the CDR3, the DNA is TGTGCCAGTAGGAACAGGGGGCGAACCGGGGAGCTGTTTTTT.

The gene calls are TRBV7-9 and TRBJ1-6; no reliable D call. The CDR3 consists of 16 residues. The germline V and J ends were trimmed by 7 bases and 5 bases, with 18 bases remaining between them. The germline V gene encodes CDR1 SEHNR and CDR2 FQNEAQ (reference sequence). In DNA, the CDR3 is TGTGCCAGCATGCGATTGCATACCCTAAATAATTCACCCCTCCACTTT. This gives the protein CASMRLHTLNNSPLHF.

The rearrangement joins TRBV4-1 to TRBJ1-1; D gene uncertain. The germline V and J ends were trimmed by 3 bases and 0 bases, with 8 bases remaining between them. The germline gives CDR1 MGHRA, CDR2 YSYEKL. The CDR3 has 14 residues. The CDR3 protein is CASSHNMVNTEAFF. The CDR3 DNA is TGCGCCAGCAGCCATAACATGGTGAACACTGAAGCTTTCTTT.

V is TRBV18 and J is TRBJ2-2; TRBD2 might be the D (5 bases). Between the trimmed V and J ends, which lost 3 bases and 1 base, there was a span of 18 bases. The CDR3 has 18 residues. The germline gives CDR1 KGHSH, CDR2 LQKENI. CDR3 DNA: TGTGCCAGCTCACCCCCCCCCGGAGCGGCGGGGAACACCGGGGAGCTGTTTTTT. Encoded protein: CASSPPPGAAGNTGELFF.

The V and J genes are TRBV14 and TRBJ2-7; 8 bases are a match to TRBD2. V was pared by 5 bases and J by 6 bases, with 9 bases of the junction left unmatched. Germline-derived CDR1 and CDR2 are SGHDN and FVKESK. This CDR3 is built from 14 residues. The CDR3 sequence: CASSKFSGETEQYF. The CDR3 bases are TGTGCCAGCAGCAAGTTTAGCGGGGAAACCGAGCAGTACTTC.